The sequence of this T cell receptor (beta chain) was determined in a study of Ad26.COV2.S vaccination and SARS-CoV-2 variants. Study findings and constraints: Vaccine and placebo recipients had comparable breadth of non-spike TCRs. Total responses of T cells may have been underestimated by the analyses of TCR breadth and depth. After vaccination, reports described spike-specific CD8+ and CD4+ T cell responses as showing substantial breadth.

Treatment: around 19 received Ad26.COV2.S at low or high dose, single or two shots; roughly 5 received placebo; per-sample allocation not given. Specimen acquisition occurred on day 63 following the initial vaccine or placebo injection. About this clone itself: Its matching antigen is unknown.

Germline lookup yields CDR1 SGHNT and CDR2 YYREEE (reference sequence). Trimming removed 0 bases from V and 3 bases from J; junction bases left unmatched: 7. CDR3 length: 17 amino acids. TCRdb's copy holds only in-frame clones and misses some; the assay was immunoSEQ multiplex PCR. The repertoire holds about 320,000 clones, 86% seen once, with more than 1.5% in the top ten. The sequence was collected from a person between 18 and 65 years old who received the Ad26.COV2.S COVID-19 vaccine or a placebo. This chain links TRBV5-4 with TRBJ1-5, with 9 bases identical to TRBD1. Sequenced here: peripheral blood, sampled in a trial of Ad26.COV2.S vaccine versus placebo. CDR3 sequence (DNA): TGTGCCAGCAGCTTGGCCGACAGGGGGGTGGTCAATCAGCCCCAGCATTTT. This sequence encodes CASSLADRGVVNQPQHF.